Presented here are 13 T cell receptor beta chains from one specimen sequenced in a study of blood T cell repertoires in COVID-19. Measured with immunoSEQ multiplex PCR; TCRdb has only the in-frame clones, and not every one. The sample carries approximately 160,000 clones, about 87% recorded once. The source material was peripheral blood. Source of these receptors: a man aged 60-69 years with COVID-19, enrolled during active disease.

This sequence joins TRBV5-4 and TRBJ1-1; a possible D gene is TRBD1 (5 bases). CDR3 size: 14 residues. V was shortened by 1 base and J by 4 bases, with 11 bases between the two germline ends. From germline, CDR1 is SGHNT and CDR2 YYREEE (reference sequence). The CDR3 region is CASSLPGGSTEAFF. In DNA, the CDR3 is TGTGCCAGCAGCTTGCCCGGGGGTAGCACTGAAGCTTTCTTT.

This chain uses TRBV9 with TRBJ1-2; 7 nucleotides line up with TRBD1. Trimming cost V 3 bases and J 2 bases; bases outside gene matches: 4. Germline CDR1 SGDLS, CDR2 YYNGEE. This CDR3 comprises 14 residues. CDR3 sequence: CASSGRGENYGYTF. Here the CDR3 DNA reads TGTGCCAGCAGCGGCAGGGGGGAGAACTATGGCTACACCTTC.

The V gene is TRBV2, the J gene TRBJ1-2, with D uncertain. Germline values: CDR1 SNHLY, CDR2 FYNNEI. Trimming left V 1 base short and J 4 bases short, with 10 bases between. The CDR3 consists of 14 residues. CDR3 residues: CASSEGRSGYGYTF. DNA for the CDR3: TGTGCCAGCAGTGAAGGCAGGTCCGGCTATGGCTACACCTTC. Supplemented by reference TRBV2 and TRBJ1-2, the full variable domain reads EPEVTQTPSHQVTQMGQEVILRCVPISNHLYFYWYRQILGQKVEFLVSFYNNEISEKSEIFDDQFSVERPDGSNFTLKIRSTKLEDSAMYFCASSEGRSGYGYTFGSGTRLTVV.

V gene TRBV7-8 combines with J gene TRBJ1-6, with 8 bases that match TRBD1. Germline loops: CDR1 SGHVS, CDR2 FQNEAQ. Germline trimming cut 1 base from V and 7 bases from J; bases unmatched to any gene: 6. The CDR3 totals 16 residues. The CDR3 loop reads CASSLVTGVLNSPLHF. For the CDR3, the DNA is TGTGCCAGCAGCTTAGTGACAGGGGTTTTGAATTCACCCCTCCACTTT.

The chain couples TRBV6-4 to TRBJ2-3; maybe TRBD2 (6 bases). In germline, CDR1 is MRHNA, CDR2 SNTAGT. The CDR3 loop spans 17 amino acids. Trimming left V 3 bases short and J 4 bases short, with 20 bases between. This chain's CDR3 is CASSELGTLGDSDTQYF. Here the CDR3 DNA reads TGTGCCAGCAGTGAACTCGGGACTTTGGGGGACTCAGATACGCAGTATTTT.

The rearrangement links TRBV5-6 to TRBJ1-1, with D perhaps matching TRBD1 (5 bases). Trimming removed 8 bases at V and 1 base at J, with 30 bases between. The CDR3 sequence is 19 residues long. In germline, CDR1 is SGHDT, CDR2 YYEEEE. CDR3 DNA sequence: TGTGCCAGTAGTGGGGCAGGCGCGAGAACACCTACGCGGAACACTGAAGCTTTCTTT. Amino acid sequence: CASSGAGARTPTRNTEAFF.

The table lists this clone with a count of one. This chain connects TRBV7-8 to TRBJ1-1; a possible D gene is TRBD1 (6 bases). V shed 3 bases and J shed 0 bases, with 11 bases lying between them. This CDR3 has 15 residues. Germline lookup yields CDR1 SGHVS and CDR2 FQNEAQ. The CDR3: CASSFGGRLNTEAFF. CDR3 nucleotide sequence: TGTGCCAGCAGCTTCGGGGGGCGCTTGAACACTGAAGCTTTCTTT.

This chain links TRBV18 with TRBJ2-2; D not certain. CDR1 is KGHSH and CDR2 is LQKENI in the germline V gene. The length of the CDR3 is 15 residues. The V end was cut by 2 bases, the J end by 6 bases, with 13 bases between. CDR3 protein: CASSPVNTVSGELFF. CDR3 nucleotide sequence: TGTGCCAGCTCACCAGTTAACACCGTCTCCGGGGAGCTGTTTTTT.

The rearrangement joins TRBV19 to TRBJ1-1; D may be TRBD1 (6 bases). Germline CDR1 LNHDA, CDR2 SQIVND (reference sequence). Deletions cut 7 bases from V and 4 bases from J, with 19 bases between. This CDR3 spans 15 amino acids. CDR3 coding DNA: TGTGCCAGTAAAGCAACCGGGACACTAGGCACTGAAGCTTTCTTT. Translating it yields CASKATGTLGTEAFF. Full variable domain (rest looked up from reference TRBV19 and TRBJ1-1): DGGITQSPKYLFRKEGQNVTLSCEQNLNHDAMYWYRQDPGQGLRLIYYSQIVNDFQKGDIAEGYSVSREKKESFPLTVTSAQKNPTAFYLCASKATGTLGTEAFFGQGTRLTVV.

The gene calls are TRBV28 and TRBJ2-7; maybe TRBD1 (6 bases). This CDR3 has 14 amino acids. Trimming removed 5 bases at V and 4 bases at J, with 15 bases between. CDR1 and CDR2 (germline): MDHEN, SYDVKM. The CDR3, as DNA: TGTGCCAGCAGTAGAGGGGGAGACTCATACGAGCAGTACTTC. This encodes CASSRGGDSYEQYF. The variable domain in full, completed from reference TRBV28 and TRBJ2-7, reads DVKVTQSSRYLVKRTGEKVFLECVQDMDHENMFWYRQDPGLGLRLIYFSYDVKMKEKGDIPEGYSVSREKKERFSLILESASTNQTSMYLCASSRGGDSYEQYFGPGTRLTVT.

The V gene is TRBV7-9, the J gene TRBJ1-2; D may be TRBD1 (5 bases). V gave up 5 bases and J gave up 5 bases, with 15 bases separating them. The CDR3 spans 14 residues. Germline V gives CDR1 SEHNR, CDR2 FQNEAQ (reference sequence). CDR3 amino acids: CASSVSEGAYGYTF. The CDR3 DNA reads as TGTGCCAGCAGCGTTTCGGAAGGGGCGTATGGCTACACCTTC.

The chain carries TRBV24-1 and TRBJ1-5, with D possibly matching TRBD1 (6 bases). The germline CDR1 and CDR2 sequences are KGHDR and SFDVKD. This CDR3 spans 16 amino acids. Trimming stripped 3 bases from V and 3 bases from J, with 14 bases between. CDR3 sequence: CATSDITGHVNQPQHF. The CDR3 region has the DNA TGTGCCACCAGTGATATTACAGGGCACGTCAATCAGCCCCAGCATTTT.

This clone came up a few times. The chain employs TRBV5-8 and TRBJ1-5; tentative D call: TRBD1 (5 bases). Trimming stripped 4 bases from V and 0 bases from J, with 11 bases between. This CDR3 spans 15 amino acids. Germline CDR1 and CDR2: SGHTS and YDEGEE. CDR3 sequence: CASSPRGFSNQPQHF. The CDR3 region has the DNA TGTGCCAGCAGCCCGCGGGGCTTTAGCAATCAGCCCCAGCATTTT. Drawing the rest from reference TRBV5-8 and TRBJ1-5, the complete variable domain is EAGVTQSPTHLIKTRGQQATLRCSPISGHTSVYWYQQALGLGLQFLLWYDEGEERNRGNFPPRFSGRQFPNYSSELNVNALELEDSALYLCASSPRGFSNQPQHFGDGTRLSIL.